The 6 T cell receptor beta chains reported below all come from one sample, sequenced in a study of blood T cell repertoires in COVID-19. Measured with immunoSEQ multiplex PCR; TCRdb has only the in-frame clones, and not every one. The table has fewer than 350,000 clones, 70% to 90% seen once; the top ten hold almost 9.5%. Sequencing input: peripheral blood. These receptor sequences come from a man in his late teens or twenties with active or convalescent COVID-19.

CDR3 region: CASSYFTGGYGYTF. The CDR3 nucleotides are TGTGCCAGCAGTTACTTCACAGGTGGCTATGGCTACACCTTC. The V gene is TRBV6-6, the J gene TRBJ1-2; tentative D call: TRBD1 (5 bases). This CDR3 contains 14 residues. CDR1 is MNHNY and CDR2 is SVGAGI in the germline V gene (reference sequence). Trimming removed 1 base at V and 4 bases at J, with 10 bases between.

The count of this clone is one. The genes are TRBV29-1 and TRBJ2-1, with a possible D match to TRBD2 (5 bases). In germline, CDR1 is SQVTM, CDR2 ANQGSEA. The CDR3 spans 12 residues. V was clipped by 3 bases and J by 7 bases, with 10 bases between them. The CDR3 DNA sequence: TGCAGCGTTGAGGGTCGGGGTAATGAGCAGTTCTTC. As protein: CSVEGRGNEQFF.

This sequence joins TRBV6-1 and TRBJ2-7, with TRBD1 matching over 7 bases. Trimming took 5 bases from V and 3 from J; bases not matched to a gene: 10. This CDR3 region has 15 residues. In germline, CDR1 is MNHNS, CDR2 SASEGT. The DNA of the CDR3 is TGTGCCAGCAGTTCACGACCGGGACAGAGCTACGAGCAGTACTTC. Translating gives CASSSRPGQSYEQYF.

As DNA, the CDR3 is TGCAGCGTTGCAGGGGGCTATGGCTACACCTTC. The encoded protein is CSVAGGYGYTF. The genes are TRBV29-1 and TRBJ1-2; 7 nucleotides agree with TRBD1. J lost 4 bases, V lost 4 bases, and 0 bases had no gene match. The CDR3 totals 11 residues. Germline CDR1 and CDR2: SQVTM and ANQGSEA.

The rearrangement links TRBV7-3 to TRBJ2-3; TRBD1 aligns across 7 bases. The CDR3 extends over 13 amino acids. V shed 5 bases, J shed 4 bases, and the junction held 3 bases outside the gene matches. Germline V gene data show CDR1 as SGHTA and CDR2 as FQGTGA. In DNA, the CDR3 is TGTGCCAGCAGCCACACAGGGGCAGATACGCAGTATTTT. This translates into CASSHTGADTQYF. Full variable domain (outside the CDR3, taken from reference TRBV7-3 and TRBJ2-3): GAGVSQTPSNKVTEKGKYVELRCDPISGHTALYWYRQSLGQGPEFLIYFQGTGAADDSGLPNDRFFAVRPEGSVSTLKIQRTERGDSAVYLCASSHTGADTQYFGPGTRLTVL.

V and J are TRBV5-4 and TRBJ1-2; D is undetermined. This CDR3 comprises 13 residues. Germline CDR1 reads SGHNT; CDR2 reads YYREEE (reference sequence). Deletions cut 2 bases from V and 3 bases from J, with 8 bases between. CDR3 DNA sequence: TGTGCCAGCAGCTTCTTTCGGGACTATGGCTACACCTTC. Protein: CASSFFRDYGYTF.